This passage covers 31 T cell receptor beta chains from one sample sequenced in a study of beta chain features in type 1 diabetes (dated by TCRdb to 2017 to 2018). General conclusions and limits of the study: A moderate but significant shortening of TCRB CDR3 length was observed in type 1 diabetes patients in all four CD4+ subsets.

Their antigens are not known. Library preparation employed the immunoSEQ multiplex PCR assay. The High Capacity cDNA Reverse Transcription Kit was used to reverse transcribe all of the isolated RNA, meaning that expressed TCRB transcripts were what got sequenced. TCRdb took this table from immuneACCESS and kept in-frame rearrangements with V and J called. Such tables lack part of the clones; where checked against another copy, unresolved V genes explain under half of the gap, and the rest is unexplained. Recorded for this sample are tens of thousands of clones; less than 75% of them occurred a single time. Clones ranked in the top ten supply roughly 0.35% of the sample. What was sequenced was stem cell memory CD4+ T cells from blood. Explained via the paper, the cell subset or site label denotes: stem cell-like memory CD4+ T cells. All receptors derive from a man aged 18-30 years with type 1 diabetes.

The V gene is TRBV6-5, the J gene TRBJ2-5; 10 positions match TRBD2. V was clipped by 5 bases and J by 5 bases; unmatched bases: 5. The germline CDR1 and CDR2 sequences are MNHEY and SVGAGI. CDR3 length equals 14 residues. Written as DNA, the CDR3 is TGTGCCAGCAGTCAGCGGGGGGGCTGGGAGACCCAGTACTTC. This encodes CASSQRGGWETQYF.

In DNA, the CDR3 is TGTGCCAGCAGCTTAGAACGGTCTAATACGCAGTATTTT. Amino acids: CASSLERSNTQYF. J is TRBJ2-3 and V is TRBV7-2, with unresolved D. CDR3 length equals 13 residues. Trimming shortened V by 1 base and J by 7 bases, and 9 bases separated the two germline ends. Per germline, CDR1 SGHTA and CDR2 FQGNSA. Looking up the rest from reference TRBV7-2 and TRBJ2-3 gives the full variable domain: GAGVSQSPSNKVTEKGKDVELRCDPISGHTALYWYRQSLGQGLEFLIYFQGNSAPDKSGLPSDRFSAERTGGSVSTLTIQRTQQEDSAVYLCASSLERSNTQYFGPGTRLTVL.

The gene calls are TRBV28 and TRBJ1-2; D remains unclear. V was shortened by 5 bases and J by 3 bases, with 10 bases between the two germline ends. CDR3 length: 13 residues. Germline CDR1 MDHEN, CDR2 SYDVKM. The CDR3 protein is CASSLTIHYGYTF. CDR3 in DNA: TGTGCCAGCAGTCTTACAATTCACTATGGCTACACCTTC.

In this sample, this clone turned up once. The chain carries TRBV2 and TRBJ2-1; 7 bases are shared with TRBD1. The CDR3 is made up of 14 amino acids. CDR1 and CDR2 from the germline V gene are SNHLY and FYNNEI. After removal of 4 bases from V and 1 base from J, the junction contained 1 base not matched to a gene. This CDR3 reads CASSATGSYNEQFF. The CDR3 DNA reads TGTGCCAGCAGTGCGACAGGGTCCTACAATGAGCAGTTCTTC.

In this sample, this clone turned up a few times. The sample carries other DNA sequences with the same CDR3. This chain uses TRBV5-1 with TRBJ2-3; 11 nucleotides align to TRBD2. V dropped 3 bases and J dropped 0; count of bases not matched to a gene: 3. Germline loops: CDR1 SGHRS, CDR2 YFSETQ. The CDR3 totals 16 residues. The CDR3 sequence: CASSSGTSGSTDTQYF. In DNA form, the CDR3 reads TGCGCCAGCAGCTCCGGGACTAGCGGTAGCACAGATACGCAGTATTTT. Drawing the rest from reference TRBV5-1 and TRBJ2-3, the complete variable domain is KAGVTQTPRYLIKTRGQQVTLSCSPISGHRSVSWYQQTPGQGLQFLFEYFSETQRNKGNFPGRFSGRQFSNSRSEMNVSTLELGDSALYLCASSSGTSGSTDTQYFGPGTRLTVL.

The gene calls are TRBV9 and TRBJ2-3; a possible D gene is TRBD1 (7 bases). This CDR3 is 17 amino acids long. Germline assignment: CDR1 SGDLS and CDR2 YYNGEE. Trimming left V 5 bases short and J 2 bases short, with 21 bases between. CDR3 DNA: TGTGCCAGCAGAGCAGCAGGGGGGCCGACTTCCACAGATACGCAGTATTTT. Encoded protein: CASRAAGGPTSTDTQYF.

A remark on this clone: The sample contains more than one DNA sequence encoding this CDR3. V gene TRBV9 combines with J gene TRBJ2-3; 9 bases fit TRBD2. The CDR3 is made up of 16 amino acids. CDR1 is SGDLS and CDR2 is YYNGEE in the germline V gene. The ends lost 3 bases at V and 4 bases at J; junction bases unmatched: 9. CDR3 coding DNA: TGTGCCAGCAGCGGGGTCGCGGGGGGGGGCGCAGATACGCAGTATTTT. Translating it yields CASSGVAGGGADTQYF.

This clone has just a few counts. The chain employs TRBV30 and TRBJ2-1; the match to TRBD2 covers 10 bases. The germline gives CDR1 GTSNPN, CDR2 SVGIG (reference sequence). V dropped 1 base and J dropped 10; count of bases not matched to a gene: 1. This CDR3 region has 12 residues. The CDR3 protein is CAWSGSGGEQFF. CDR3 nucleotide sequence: TGTGCCTGGAGTGGTAGCGGGGGGGAGCAGTTCTTC.

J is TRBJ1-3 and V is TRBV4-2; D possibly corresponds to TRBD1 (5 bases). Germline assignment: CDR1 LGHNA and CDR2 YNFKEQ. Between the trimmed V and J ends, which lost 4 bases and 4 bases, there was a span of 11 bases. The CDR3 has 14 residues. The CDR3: CASSPRQSGNTIYF. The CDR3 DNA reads TGTGCCAGCAGCCCCCGACAGTCCGGAAACACCATATATTTT.

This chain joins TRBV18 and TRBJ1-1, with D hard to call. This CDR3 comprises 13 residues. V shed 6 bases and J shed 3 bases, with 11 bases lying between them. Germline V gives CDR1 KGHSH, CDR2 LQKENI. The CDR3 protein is CASSQDGDTEAFF. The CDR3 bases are TGTGCCAGCTCCCAGGACGGGGACACTGAAGCTTTCTTT.

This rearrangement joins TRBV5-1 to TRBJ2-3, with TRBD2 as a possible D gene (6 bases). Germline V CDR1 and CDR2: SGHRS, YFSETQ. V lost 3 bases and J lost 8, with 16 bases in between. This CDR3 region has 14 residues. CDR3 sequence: CASSWRDRQGTQYF. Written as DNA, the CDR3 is TGCGCCAGCAGCTGGAGGGACCGTCAGGGTACGCAGTATTTT.

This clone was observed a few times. Here the CDR3 DNA reads TGTGCCAGCAGCTACCGGGACTACCCAAATGAGCAGTTCTTC. Translated: CASSYRDYPNEQFF. The chain employs TRBV28 and TRBJ2-1; 7 bases agree with TRBD2. CDR1 and CDR2 (germline): MDHEN, SYDVKM. The junction had 9 bases not matched to a gene; V was cut back by 6 bases and J by 7 bases. The CDR3 contains 14 residues. Complete variable domain (other parts from reference TRBV28 and TRBJ2-1): DVKVTQSSRYLVKRTGEKVFLECVQDMDHENMFWYRQDPGLGLRLIYFSYDVKMKEKGDIPEGYSVSREKKERFSLILESASTNQTSMYLCASSYRDYPNEQFFGPGTRLTVL.

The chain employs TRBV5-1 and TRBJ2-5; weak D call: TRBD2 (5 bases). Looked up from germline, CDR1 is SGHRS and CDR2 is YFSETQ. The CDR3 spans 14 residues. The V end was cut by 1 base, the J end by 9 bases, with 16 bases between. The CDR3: CASSLRSRGTAQYF. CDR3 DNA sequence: TGCGCCAGCAGCTTGAGATCTCGGGGTACGGCCCAGTACTTC. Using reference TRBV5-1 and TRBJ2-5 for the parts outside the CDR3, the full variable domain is KAGVTQTPRYLIKTRGQQVTLSCSPISGHRSVSWYQQTPGQGLQFLFEYFSETQRNKGNFPGRFSGRQFSNSRSEMNVSTLELGDSALYLCASSLRSRGTAQYFGPGTRLLVL.

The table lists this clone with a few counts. The chain's CDR3 is CASTRGGNEQFF. The CDR3 nucleotides read TGCGCCAGCACCCGGGGGGGCAATGAGCAGTTCTTC. This chain joins TRBV5-1 and TRBJ2-1, with 8 bases fitting TRBD2. Trimming removed 6 bases from V and 6 bases from J; junction bases left unmatched: 2. The CDR3 runs 12 residues. Germline CDR1 and CDR2: SGHRS and YFSETQ.

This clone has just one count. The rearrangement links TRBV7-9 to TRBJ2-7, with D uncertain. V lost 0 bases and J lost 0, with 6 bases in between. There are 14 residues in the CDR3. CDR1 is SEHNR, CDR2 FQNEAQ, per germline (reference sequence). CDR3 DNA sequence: TGTGCCAGCAGCTTAGCGTTCAGCTCCTACGAGCAGTACTTC. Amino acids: CASSLAFSSYEQYF. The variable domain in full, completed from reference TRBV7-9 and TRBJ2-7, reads DTGVSQNPRHKITKRGQNVTFRCDPISEHNRLYWYRQTLGQGPEFLTYFQNEAQLEKSRLLSDRFSAERPKGSFSTLEIQRTEQGDSAMYLCASSLAFSSYEQYFGPGTRLTVT.

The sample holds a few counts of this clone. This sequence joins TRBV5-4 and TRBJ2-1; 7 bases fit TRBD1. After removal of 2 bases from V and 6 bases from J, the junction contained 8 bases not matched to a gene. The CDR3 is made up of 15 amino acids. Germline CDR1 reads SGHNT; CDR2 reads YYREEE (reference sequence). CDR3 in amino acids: CASSFFTGDINEQFF. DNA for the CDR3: TGTGCCAGCAGCTTTTTCACAGGGGACATCAATGAGCAGTTCTTC.

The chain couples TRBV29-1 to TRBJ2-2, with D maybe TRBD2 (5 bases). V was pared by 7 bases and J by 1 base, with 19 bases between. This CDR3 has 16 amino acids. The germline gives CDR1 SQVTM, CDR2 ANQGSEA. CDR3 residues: CSALGLTSQNTGELFF. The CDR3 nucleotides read TGCAGCGCCCTAGGCTTAACTAGTCAGAACACCGGGGAGCTGTTTTTT.

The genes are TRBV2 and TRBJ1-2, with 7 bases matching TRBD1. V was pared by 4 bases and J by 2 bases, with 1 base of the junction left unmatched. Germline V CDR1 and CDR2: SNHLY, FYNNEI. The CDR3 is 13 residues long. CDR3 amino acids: CASSAGGNYGYTF. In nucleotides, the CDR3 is TGTGCCAGCAGTGCAGGGGGAAACTATGGCTACACCTTC.

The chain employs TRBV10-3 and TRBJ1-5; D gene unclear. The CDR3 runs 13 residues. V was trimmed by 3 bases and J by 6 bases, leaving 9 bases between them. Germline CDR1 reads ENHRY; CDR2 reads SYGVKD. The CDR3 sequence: CAISDQEGQPQHF. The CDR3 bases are TGTGCCATCAGTGATCAGGAGGGTCAGCCCCAGCATTTT.

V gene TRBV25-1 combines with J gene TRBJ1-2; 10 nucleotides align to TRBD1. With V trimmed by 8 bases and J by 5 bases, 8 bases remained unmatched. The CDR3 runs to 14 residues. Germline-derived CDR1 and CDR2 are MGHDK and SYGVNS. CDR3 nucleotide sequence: TGTGCCAGCGGGGGGGACAGGGGAGTGTATGGCTACACCTTC. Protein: CASGGDRGVYGYTF.

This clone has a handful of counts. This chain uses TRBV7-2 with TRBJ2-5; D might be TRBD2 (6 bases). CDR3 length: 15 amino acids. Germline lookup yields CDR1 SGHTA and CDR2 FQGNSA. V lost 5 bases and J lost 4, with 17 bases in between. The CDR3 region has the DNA TGTGCCAGCAGCGGCCGAAGCGGGCTGACAGAGACCCAGTACTTC. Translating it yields CASSGRSGLTETQYF.

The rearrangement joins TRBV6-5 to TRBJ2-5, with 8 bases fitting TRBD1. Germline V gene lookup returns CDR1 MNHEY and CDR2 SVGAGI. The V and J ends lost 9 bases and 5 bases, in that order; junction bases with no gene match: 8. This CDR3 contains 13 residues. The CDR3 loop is CARPDRGRETQYF. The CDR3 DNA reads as TGTGCCAGACCCGACAGGGGCAGGGAGACCCAGTACTTC.

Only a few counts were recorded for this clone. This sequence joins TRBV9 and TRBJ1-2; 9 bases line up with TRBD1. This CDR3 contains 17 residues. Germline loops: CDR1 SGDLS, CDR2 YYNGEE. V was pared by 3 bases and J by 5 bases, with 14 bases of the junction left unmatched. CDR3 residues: CASSAVMVQGARYGYTF. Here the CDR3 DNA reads TGTGCCAGCAGCGCGGTAATGGTACAGGGGGCGCGGTATGGCTACACCTTC.

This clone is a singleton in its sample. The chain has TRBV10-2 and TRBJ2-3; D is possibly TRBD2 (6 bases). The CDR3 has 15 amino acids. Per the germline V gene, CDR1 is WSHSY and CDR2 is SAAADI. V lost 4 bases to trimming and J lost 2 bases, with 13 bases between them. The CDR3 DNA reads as TGCGCCAGCAGTGCGGGACTCAGCTCCACAGATACGCAGTATTTT. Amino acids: CASSAGLSSTDTQYF.

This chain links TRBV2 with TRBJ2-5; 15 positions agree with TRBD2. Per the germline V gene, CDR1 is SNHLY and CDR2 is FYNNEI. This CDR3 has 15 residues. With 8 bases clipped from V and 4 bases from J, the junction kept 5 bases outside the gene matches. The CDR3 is CASLRTSGGAETQYF. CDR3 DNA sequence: TGTGCCAGCTTACGGACTAGCGGGGGGGCAGAGACCCAGTACTTC.

Here the CDR3 DNA reads TGTGCCAGCAGTGAAGCAAGGGGACTAGCGCAGAATGAGCAGTTCTTC. It encodes CASSEARGLAQNEQFF. V gene TRBV2 combines with J gene TRBJ2-1; 10 bases match TRBD2. In germline, CDR1 is SNHLY, CDR2 FYNNEI. The CDR3 consists of 16 residues. Germline trimming cut 0 bases from V and 7 bases from J; bases unmatched to any gene: 6.

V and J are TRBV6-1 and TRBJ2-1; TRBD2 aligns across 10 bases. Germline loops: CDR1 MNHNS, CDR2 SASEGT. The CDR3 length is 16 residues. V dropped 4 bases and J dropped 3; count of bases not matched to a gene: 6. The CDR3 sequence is CASSGGGTSDYNEQFF. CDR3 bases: TGTGCCAGCAGTGGAGGCGGGACTAGCGACTACAATGAGCAGTTCTTC.

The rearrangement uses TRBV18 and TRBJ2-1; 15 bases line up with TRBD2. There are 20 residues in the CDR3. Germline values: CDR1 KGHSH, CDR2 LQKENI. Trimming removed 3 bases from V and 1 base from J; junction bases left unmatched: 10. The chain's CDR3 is CASSPPGLAGGILSYNEQFF. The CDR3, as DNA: TGTGCCAGCTCACCCCCGGGACTAGCGGGAGGAATACTTTCCTACAATGAGCAGTTCTTC.

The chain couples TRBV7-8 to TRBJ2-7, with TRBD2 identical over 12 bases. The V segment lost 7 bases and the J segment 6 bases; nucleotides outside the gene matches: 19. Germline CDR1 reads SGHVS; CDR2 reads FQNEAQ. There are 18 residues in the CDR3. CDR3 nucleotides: TGTGCCAGCACTCGTGGAGGGCTAGCGGGAGGGAAGACCTCCGAGCAGTACTTC. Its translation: CASTRGGLAGGKTSEQYF.

CDR3 sequence reads: CASSIGAGRSYNEQFF. CDR3 in DNA: TGCGCCAGCAGCATCGGGGCGGGACGCAGTTACAATGAGCAGTTCTTC. This chain links TRBV5-1 with TRBJ2-1; possible D gene TRBD2, 6 bases. This CDR3 contains 16 residues. Germline V gene sequence: CDR1 SGHRS, CDR2 YFSETQ. V lost 4 bases to trimming and J lost 4 bases, with 18 bases between them.

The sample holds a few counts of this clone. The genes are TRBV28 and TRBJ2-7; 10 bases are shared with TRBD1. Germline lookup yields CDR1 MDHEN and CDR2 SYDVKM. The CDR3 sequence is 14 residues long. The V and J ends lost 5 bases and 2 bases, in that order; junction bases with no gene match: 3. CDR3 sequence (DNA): TGTGCCAGCAGTGGACAGGGGGGGACCTACGAGCAGTACTTC. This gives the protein CASSGQGGTYEQYF.